The clone carrying this TCR beta chain was observed a few times. Its target is not known. Exclusion followed for patients with uncontrolled infection, other autoimmune disease, pregnancy or lactation. Using around 10 ml of fresh peripheral blood, PBMCs were prepared. The data stem from a study of T cells in Graves' hyperthyroidism and ophthalmopathy. Whole-study context: Sampling of peripheral blood happened at initial diagnosis, prior to any treatment. Study-level results: Also found in blood were most expanded thyroid clonotypes above 0.001.

The CDR3 regions of TCR beta were amplified from RNA transcripts. HTBI primers were used for first-round RT-PCR of the TCR CDR3. MiXCR, run by TCRdb on the multiplex PCR reads, gives a single entry per CDR3 protein. The sample has 300,000 or so distinct CDR3 sequences; 15% to 20% are singletons. The germline CDR1 and CDR2 sequences are LGHNT and FRNRAP. CDR3 length equals 15 residues. V gave up 7 bases and J gave up 6 bases; unmatched junction bases: 10. The sample was blood. This receptor was identified in a woman aged 45-59 years with Graves' hyperthyroidism. The chain uses TRBV12-5 and TRBJ2-3, with 10 bases fitting TRBD2. The CDR3: CASVFTSGEADTQYF. CDR3 DNA sequence: TGTGCTAGTGTCTTTACTAGCGGGGAAGCCGATACGCAGTATTTT.